This entry lists 23 T cell receptor beta chains sequenced from one sample in a study of siplizumab effects on memory and regulatory T cells. Clones were sequenced by immunoSEQ multiplex PCR, and TCRdb holds only the in-frame ones, with some missing. The table lists tens of thousands of clones, about 87% of them singletons. Specimen: Tregs sorted from blood. The source of these receptors is a human donor in good health.

This chain links TRBV5-1 with TRBJ2-7, with TRBD1 matching over 9 bases. Trimming at V came to 4 bases and at J to 2 bases, leaving 4 bases not matched to a gene. The V gene's germline CDR1 is SGHRS and CDR2 YFSETQ. This CDR3 has 14 amino acids. The CDR3 bases are TGCGCCAGCAGCAAACAGGGGGCTACCTACGAGCAGTACTTC. Protein: CASSKQGATYEQYF.

The chain joins TRBV21-1 to TRBJ2-3; TRBD2, the table's D call, was not compared with the DNA. TRBV21-1 is a listed pseudogene. The CDR3 totals 15 residues. The CDR3 region has the DNA TGTGCCAGCAGCACAAGGGACTACCTCACAGATACGCAGTATTTT. This translates into CASSTRDYLTDTQYF.

V and J are TRBV29-1 and TRBJ2-3, with TRBD2 matching 7 bases. V shed 6 bases and J 13 bases; nucleotides not matched to a gene: 13. The germline gives CDR1 SQVTM, CDR2 ANQGSEA. There are 12 residues in the CDR3. The CDR3 sequence: CSVQSPAGVEYF. The DNA of the CDR3 is TGCAGCGTCCAAAGCCCCGCGGGAGTTGAGTATTTT.

This rearrangement joins TRBV5-6 to TRBJ2-7; D gene uncertain. V lost 2 bases and J 0 bases, leaving 12 bases between the germline ends. The germline V gene has CDR1 SGHDT and CDR2 YYEEEE. This CDR3 contains 15 residues. The DNA for the CDR3 is TGTGCCAGCAGCTTTGAAACACGGAACTCCTACGAGCAGTACTTC. Residues: CASSFETRNSYEQYF.

This clone was observed once. The V gene is TRBV15, the J gene TRBJ2-1; D is unresolved. Looked up from germline, CDR1 is LNHNV and CDR2 is YYDKDF (reference sequence). This CDR3 contains 13 residues. V was trimmed by 6 bases and J by 8 bases, leaving 14 bases between them. The CDR3 DNA reads as TGTGCCACCAGGACCATGGCCGGAGATGAGCAGTTCTTC. This gives the protein CATRTMAGDEQFF.

This clone was counted a single time. The chain employs TRBV7-9 and TRBJ2-7; D is perhaps TRBD2 (6 bases). This CDR3 has 18 amino acids. V gave up 5 bases and J gave up 1 base, with 24 bases separating them. Germline CDR1 SEHNR, CDR2 FQNEAQ (reference sequence). The DNA for the CDR3 is TGTGCCAGCAGCCTAACCCTCAAGCGGGTGGATAAGTCCTACGAGCAGTACTTC. It specifies CASSLTLKRVDKSYEQYF.

The V call is TRBV6-5, the J call TRBJ2-7; D is perhaps TRBD2 (6 bases). V gave up 6 bases and J gave up 4 bases, with 13 bases separating them. The germline V gene has CDR1 MNHEY and CDR2 SVGAGI. This CDR3 region has 13 residues. CDR3 amino acids: CASSRLSGYEQYF. As DNA, the CDR3 is TGTGCCAGCAGCAGACTAAGCGGGTACGAGCAGTACTTC.

This clone was found a few times. The rearrangement joins TRBV7-9 to TRBJ1-1; perhaps TRBD1 as D (6 bases). The CDR3 runs to 14 residues. V was pared by 1 base and J by 4 bases, with 10 bases between. CDR1 and CDR2 (germline): SEHNR, FQNEAQ (reference sequence). CDR3 amino acids: CASSLGTGTTEAFF. The CDR3 region has the DNA TGTGCCAGCAGCTTAGGCACAGGGACCACTGAAGCTTTCTTT.

A single count supports this clone. A read error may produce the germline difference seen at one junction end. V and J are TRBV5-4 and TRBJ2-1, with 7 positions matching TRBD2. The CDR3 runs to 13 residues. CDR1 is SGHNT, CDR2 YYREEE, per germline (reference sequence). As DNA, the CDR3 is TGTGCCAGCAGCAACCGGACTAGTGATCGCGCGGTCTTC. This sequence encodes CASSNRTSDRAVF. The whole variable domain, remainder taken from reference TRBV5-4 and TRBJ2-1, is ETGVTQSPTHLIKTRGQQVTLRCSSQSGHNTVSWYQQALGQGPQFIFQYYREEENGRGNFPPRFSGLQFPNYSSELNVNALELDDSALYLCASSNRTSDRAVFGPGTRLTVL.

The chain is built from TRBV30 and TRBJ1-4, with D possibly being TRBD1 (5 bases). Germline-derived CDR1 and CDR2 are GTSNPN and SVGIG (reference sequence). This CDR3 has 18 residues. The V end was cut by 4 bases, the J end by 2 bases, with 23 bases between. CDR3 DNA sequence: TGTGCCTGGACCCCGGGGGGGTCCGCGTGGGACACTAATGAAAAACTGTTTTTT. Translated: CAWTPGGSAWDTNEKLFF.

This chain connects TRBV29-1 to TRBJ1-1; possible D gene TRBD1, 5 bases. Deletions cut 5 bases from V and 2 bases from J, with 9 bases between. The CDR3 sequence is 12 residues long. The germline gives CDR1 SQVTM, CDR2 ANQGSEA. DNA for the CDR3: TGCAGCGTTCGAACAGGAAACACTGAAGCTTTCTTT. Residues: CSVRTGNTEAFF.

This chain uses TRBV5-1 with TRBJ2-6; a weak D match, TRBD1 (6 bases). This CDR3 is 12 amino acids long. CDR1 and CDR2 (germline): SGHRS, YFSETQ. The ends were cut back, 4 bases at V and 12 bases at J, with 11 bases in the middle. CDR3 in amino acids: CASSPTGIVLTF. The CDR3 DNA follows: TGCGCCAGCAGCCCCACAGGGATCGTCCTGACTTTC. Drawing the rest from reference TRBV5-1 and TRBJ2-6, the complete variable domain is KAGVTQTPRYLIKTRGQQVTLSCSPISGHRSVSWYQQTPGQGLQFLFEYFSETQRNKGNFPGRFSGRQFSNSRSEMNVSTLELGDSALYLCASSPTGIVLTFGAGSRLTVL.

This chain joins TRBV7-2 and TRBJ2-5, with 9 bases aligning to TRBD2. With V trimmed by 9 bases and J by 4 bases, 9 bases remained unmatched. Germline CDR1 is SGHTA and CDR2 is FQGNSA. This CDR3 is built from 14 residues. CDR3 DNA sequence: TGTGCCAGTACCTCGGGACTAGCCCCAGAGACCCAGTACTTC. It yields the protein CASTSGLAPETQYF.

The chain employs TRBV30 and TRBJ1-1; D remains ambiguous. This CDR3 is built from 13 residues. Germline assignment: CDR1 GTSNPN and CDR2 SVGIG (reference sequence). V lost 4 bases, J lost 1 base, and 10 bases lay in between. The CDR3: CAWNRRKNTEAFF. The CDR3 DNA follows: TGTGCCTGGAATCGGCGTAAGAACACTGAAGCTTTCTTT. The variable domain in full, completed from reference TRBV30 and TRBJ1-1, reads SQTIHQWPATLVQPVGSPLSLECTVEGTSNPNLYWYRQAAGRGLQLLFYSVGIGQISSEVPQNLSASRPQDRQFILSSKKLLLSDSGFYLCAWNRRKNTEAFFGQGTRLTVV.

This chain uses TRBV28 with TRBJ1-5, with D possibly TRBD1 on 6 matching bases. Trimming left V 2 bases short and J 3 bases short, with 8 bases between. Per germline, CDR1 MDHEN and CDR2 SYDVKM. The length of the CDR3 is 14 residues. CDR3 sequence reads: CASSLGQYNQPQHF. The CDR3 DNA follows: TGTGCCAGCAGTTTAGGACAGTACAATCAGCCCCAGCATTTT. The full variable domain, in which reference TRBV28 and TRBJ1-5 provide the parts outside the CDR3, is DVKVTQSSRYLVKRTGEKVFLECVQDMDHENMFWYRQDPGLGLRLIYFSYDVKMKEKGDIPEGYSVSREKKERFSLILESASTNQTSMYLCASSLGQYNQPQHFGDGTRLSIL.

This chain uses TRBV5-4 with TRBJ1-3; D gene unclear. The germline V gene encodes CDR1 SGHNT and CDR2 YYREEE (reference sequence). The CDR3 sequence is 14 residues long. V was trimmed by 2 bases and J by 1 base, leaving 7 bases between them. As DNA, the CDR3 is TGTGCCAGCAGCTTTATGAGTTCTGGAAACACCATATATTTT. This codes for CASSFMSSGNTIYF.

J is TRBJ2-1 and V is TRBV28; D call uncertain. Germline CDR1 MDHEN, CDR2 SYDVKM. V was trimmed by 3 bases and J by 3 bases, leaving 12 bases between them. The CDR3 is 15 residues long. Here the CDR3 reads CASSLSQFLYNEQFF. The CDR3, as DNA: TGTGCCAGCAGTTTGAGCCAGTTCCTCTACAATGAGCAGTTCTTC.

This chain connects TRBV7-8 to TRBJ2-3; 8 positions agree with TRBD2. Germline V gene sequence: CDR1 SGHVS, CDR2 FQNEAQ. J was trimmed by 3 bases and V by 3 bases; bases with no gene match: 2. The CDR3 runs 14 residues. The CDR3 DNA reads as TGTGCCAGCAGCTTGGTAGCGGGAACAGATACGCAGTATTTT. Translation gives CASSLVAGTDTQYF.

This clone was detected only once. V gene TRBV13 combines with J gene TRBJ2-3; D perhaps matches TRBD2 (6 bases). Trimming removed 5 bases at V and 1 base at J, with 10 bases between. CDR1 and CDR2 (germline): PRHDT, FYEKMQ (reference sequence). This CDR3 contains 14 residues. The CDR3 DNA sequence: TGTGCCAGCAGCCGACTAGTTGGCACAGATACGCAGTATTTT. This translates into CASSRLVGTDTQYF.

This chain connects TRBV5-1 to TRBJ2-1, with unresolved D. V was trimmed by 0 bases and J by 7 bases, leaving 8 bases between them. The CDR3 consists of 13 residues. Germline assignment: CDR1 SGHRS and CDR2 YFSETQ. CDR3 residues: CASSLVRSNEQFF. For the CDR3, the DNA is TGCGCCAGCAGCTTGGTGCGGTCAAATGAGCAGTTCTTC.

The rearrangement uses TRBV4-2 and TRBJ2-2; 9 bases align to TRBD2. Germline trimming cut 3 bases from V and 6 bases from J; bases unmatched to any gene: 11. There are 17 residues in the CDR3. Looked up from germline, CDR1 is LGHNA and CDR2 is YNFKEQ. CDR3 nucleotide sequence: TGTGCCAGCAGCCAGGGGGGGAGCGGGAGGAAAGCCGGGGAGCTGTTTTTT. Its translation is CASSQGGSGRKAGELFF.

This clone was found once. The V and J genes are TRBV18 and TRBJ1-5; D ambiguous. Deletions cut 4 bases from V and 0 bases from J, with 19 bases between. Germline-derived CDR1 and CDR2 are KGHSH and LQKENI. CDR3 size: 18 residues. The CDR3 sequence is CASSLRAAEAYSNQPQHF. DNA for the CDR3: TGTGCCAGCTCACTAAGGGCGGCAGAAGCCTATAGCAATCAGCCCCAGCATTTT.

The gene calls are TRBV7-9 and TRBJ2-1; D call uncertain. Trimming shortened V by 1 base and J by 3 bases, and 4 bases separated the two germline ends. CDR1 SEHNR and CDR2 FQNEAQ come from the germline V gene (reference sequence). The CDR3 consists of 13 residues. The CDR3 sequence: CASSLGFYNEQFF. The DNA of the CDR3 is TGTGCCAGCAGCTTAGGTTTCTACAATGAGCAGTTCTTC.